The present T cell receptor beta chain was sequenced within a study of molecular identifiers for immune sequencing clone quantification. Whole-study results and caveats: Identical TCR molecules sharing a barcode could underestimate highly expanded clone sizes.

Previously described methods and listed TCR primers were used for bulk TCR libraries. In TCRdb, the PCR reads were re-called with MiXCR into one record per CDR3 protein. The sample records some 66,000 distinct CDR3 sequences, approximately 18% being singletons. The germline gives CDR1 KGHDR, CDR2 SFDVKD. The CDR3 is 15 amino acids. Unmatched junction bases numbered 2, after V lost 5 bases and J lost 0 bases. Sorting defined naive CD8 T cells as CD8+CD4-CCR7+CD45RA+. This clonotype came up many times. The antigen is not known. Sequenced material: naive CD8+ T cells from blood, with Jurkat cell RNA spiked in. The subset denotes: FACS-sorted CD8+CD4-CCR7+CD45RA+ naive T cells. The chain carries TRBV24-1 and TRBJ2-3, with 9 bases matching TRBD2. The sequence derives from a human donor in good health. Some libraries in this study had Jurkat cell RNA spiked in. Here the CDR3 DNA reads TGTGCCACCAGTGTAAGCGGGAGGAGCACAGATACGCAGTATTTT. Its translation: CATSVSGRSTDTQYF.